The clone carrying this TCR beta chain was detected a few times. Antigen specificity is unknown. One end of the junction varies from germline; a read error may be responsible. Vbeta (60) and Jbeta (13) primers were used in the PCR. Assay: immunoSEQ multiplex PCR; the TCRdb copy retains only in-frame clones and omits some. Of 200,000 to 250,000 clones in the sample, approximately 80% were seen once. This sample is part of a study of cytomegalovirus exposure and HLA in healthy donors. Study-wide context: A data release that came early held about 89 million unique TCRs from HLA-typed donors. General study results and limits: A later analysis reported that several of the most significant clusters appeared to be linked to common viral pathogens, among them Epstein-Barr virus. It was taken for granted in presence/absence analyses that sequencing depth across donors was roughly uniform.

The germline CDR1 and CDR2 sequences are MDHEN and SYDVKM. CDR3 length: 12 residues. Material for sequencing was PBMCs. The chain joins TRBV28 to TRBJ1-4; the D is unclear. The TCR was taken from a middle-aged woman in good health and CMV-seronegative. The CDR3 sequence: CASSQTYEKLFF. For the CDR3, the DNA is TGTGCCAGCAGTCAAACTTATGAAAAACTGTTTTTT.